This T cell receptor beta chain was observed in a study of shared clonotypes between healthy human individuals. Using immunoSEQ multiplex PCR, the repertoire was profiled, and TCRdb retains in-frame clones only, with some absent. The repertoire holds about 680,000 clones, with around 73% as singletons. A note on this clone: Its antigen is unidentified. This sample also contains other DNA sequences that code for the same CDR3.

Regarding the study as a whole: Sample collection involved blood only; tissue repertoires are likely different. Clonotypes not shared had lower generation probabilities than those common to all four donors. Sequencing depth was predicted to influence how clonotypes are shared among donors.

V lost 2 bases to trimming and J lost 10 bases; unmatched junction nucleotides: 6. CDR3 length equals 14 residues. The germline CDR1 and CDR2 sequences are GTSNPN and SVGIG (reference sequence). Donors had no recently reported acute infections or vaccinations and were HIV-negative. The rearrangement links TRBV30 to TRBJ1-6; 9 positions agree with TRBD1. The receptor was isolated from a woman aged 25 to 39 in good health. The specimen sequenced was memory CD4+ T cells sorted from blood. Subset meaning: CD45RA-negative fraction. CDR3 DNA sequence: TGTGCCTGGAGTAGGGGACAGGGAAGATCACCCCTCCACTTT. This gives the protein CAWSRGQGRSPLHF.